These T cell receptor beta chains were read from a single sample in a study of radiation and T cells in renal cell carcinoma. Generated by immunoSEQ multiplex PCR, the TCRdb table keeps only in-frame clones and is missing some. The sample has about 130,000 clones, 80% to 90% seen once. Sequencing used blood, obtained from a patient whose treatment included radiotherapy and nephrectomy. The source of these receptors is a woman in her fifties or sixties with renal cell carcinoma. Both conserved end residues are part of each CDR3. Fields, in order: clone size, V gene, J gene, CDR3 protein. The size of a clone is reported for some rows only, either as once, few or many, or as a class for expanded clones.

-	TRBV5-1	TRBJ2-7	CASSALQVGGQYF
-	TRBV5-1	TRBJ2-7	CASSLKEAHYEQYF
-	TRBV6-5	TRBJ1-2	CASRQGQGMGYTF
-	TRBV27	TRBJ1-5	CASSPPGNDQPQHF
-	TRBV18	TRBJ2-7	CASSRGPDSYEQYF
-	TRBV7-6	-	CASGTYEQYF
-	TRBV6-5	TRBJ2-2	CASSYWQGNTGELFF
-	TRBV10-3	TRBJ2-3	CAISPRGGLDLNTQYF
-	TRBV30	TRBJ1-1	CAWSPPDEWNTEAFF
-	TRBV2	TRBJ2-7	CASSRQGSYEQYF
once	TRBV29-1	TRBJ1-2	CSVSDRVGDGYTF
-	TRBV19	TRBJ1-5	CASSSEVPNQPQHF
many	TRBV7-7	TRBJ1-1	CASSHRTGPNTEAFF
few	TRBV28	TRBJ2-7	CASSFVGYEQYF
-	TRBV9	TRBJ1-1	CASSDRGDTEAFF
-	TRBV6-5	TRBJ2-5	CASSYSQRGVGETQYF
few	TRBV7-9	TRBJ2-5	CASSLGHGTRETQYF
-	TRBV28	TRBJ1-3	CASSSNRLSSGNTIYF
-	TRBV6-1	TRBJ2-7	CASSSSGQGYEQYF
-	TRBV29-1	TRBJ2-1	CSVDTSGRADEQFF
-	TRBV11-2	TRBJ1-2	CASSLDLTVYFF
-	TRBV6-6	TRBJ1-3	CASSHPQGGAGNTIYF
medium-sized	TRBV4-1	TRBJ1-1	CASSPTLGVNTEAFF
few	TRBV29-1	TRBJ1-2	CSVEYRGGFTF
-	TRBV4-3	TRBJ2-3	CASSQDLVASGPTSTDTQYF
once	TRBV4-1	TRBJ2-2	CASSQRNPGELFF
-	TRBV6-6	TRBJ1-5	CASSRDRENQPQHF
-	TRBV2	TRBJ2-1	CASSGGGLAAVEQFF
-	TRBV5-1	TRBJ1-2	CASSLDRPQGYGYTF
once	TRBV6-1	TRBJ2-6	CASSVQGGGANVLTF
-	TRBV15	TRBJ1-2	CATSRQGTYGYTF
-	TRBV6-5	TRBJ2-6	CASSYEGTGANVLTF
few	TRBV19	TRBJ1-1	CASSMTGWDTEAFF
-	TRBV18	TRBJ1-1	CASSPLGDTEAFF
-	TRBV14	TRBJ2-4	CASSQQGTGIQYF
-	TRBV9	TRBJ2-3	CASSVVGTSGRADTQYF
-	TRBV14	TRBJ1-4	CASAYGGFSEKLFF
-	TRBV27	TRBJ1-1	CASSHRENTEAFF
-	TRBV6-1	TRBJ2-7	CASRTGPLSYEQYF
-	TRBV5-1	TRBJ2-1	CASSLEAALRYNEQFF
-	TRBV28	TRBJ1-2	CASSLGVSRGGYGYTF
once	TRBV7-9	TRBJ2-1	CASSGTRSEQFF
-	TRBV28	TRBJ1-4	CASFGGAGTVMGDGTNEKLFF
-	TRBV11-2	TRBJ1-2	CASSPPGSHGYTF
-	TRBV5-4	TRBJ1-2	CASSTGQVLYTF
-	TRBV19	TRBJ1-2	CASRYGLGRGIGYTF
-	TRBV18	TRBJ1-1	CASSPRVPPEAFF
-	TRBV5-8	TRBJ2-7	CASSLDRSTYEQYF
-	TRBV9	TRBJ2-2	CASSVLMRTGFTGELFF
-	TRBV6-5	TRBJ2-7	CASSLTQGRVYEQYF
-	TRBV9	TRBJ2-3	CASSPRMWGGRRDTQYF
-	TRBV29-1	TRBJ2-1	CSVVRGHEQFF
-	TRBV28	TRBJ2-7	CASSSTGIGTYEQYF
-	TRBV7-2	TRBJ2-3	CASSLVPSGTDTQYF